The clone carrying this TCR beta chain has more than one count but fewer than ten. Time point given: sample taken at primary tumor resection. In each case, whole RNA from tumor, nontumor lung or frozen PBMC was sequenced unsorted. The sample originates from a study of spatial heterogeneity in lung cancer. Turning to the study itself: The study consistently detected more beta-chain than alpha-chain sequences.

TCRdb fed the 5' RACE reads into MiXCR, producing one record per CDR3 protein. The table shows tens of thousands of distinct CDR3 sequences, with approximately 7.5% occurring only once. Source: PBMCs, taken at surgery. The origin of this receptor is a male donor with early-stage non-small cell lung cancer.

The CDR3 nucleotides are TGTGCCAGCAGCTTTGGGCAGAACATGAACACTGAAGCTTTCTTT. Amino acid sequence: CASSFGQNMNTEAFF. The J gene is TRBJ1-1, the V gene TRBV11-1; unclear D gene. Per germline, CDR1 SGHAT and CDR2 FQDESV (reference sequence). The CDR3 has 15 amino acids. V gave up 3 bases and J gave up 0 bases, with 11 bases separating them.